Shown below are 19 T cell receptor beta chains from a single sample sequenced in a study of blood T cell repertoires in COVID-19. Profiled with immunoSEQ multiplex PCR; TCRdb holds only in-frame clones, not every one. Altogether a few hundred thousand clones are present, approximately 90% being singletons, with the ten largest covering 1.5% to 2%. Sequencing was performed on peripheral blood. These receptors were taken from a woman aged 25-40 years with COVID-19, enrolled during active disease.

The chain is built from TRBV6-5 and TRBJ1-4; 8 bases match TRBD1. The CDR3 covers 12 residues. The germline V gene encodes CDR1 MNHEY and CDR2 SVGAGI. The V gene end was trimmed by 6 bases and the J gene end by 11 bases; junction bases not matched to a gene: 5. CDR3 sequence: CASRATGEKLFF. In nucleotides, the CDR3 is TGTGCCAGCAGAGCGACAGGGGAGAAACTGTTTTTT.

CDR3 region: CSATGNNEQFF. CDR3 nucleotides: TGCAGTGCCACCGGTAATAATGAGCAGTTCTTC. J is TRBJ2-1 and V is TRBV20-1; no clear D. Trimming shortened V by 6 bases and J by 7 bases, and 10 bases separated the two germline ends. Germline V lookup: CDR1 DFQATT, CDR2 SNEGSKA (reference sequence). The CDR3 is 11 amino acids.

The chain couples TRBV20-1 to TRBJ1-2; no clear D. The CDR3 extends over 12 amino acids. Germline V CDR1 and CDR2: DFQATT, SNEGSKA (reference sequence). V lost 3 bases to trimming and J lost 2 bases, with 7 bases between them. CDR3 amino acids: CSASGQNYGYTF. CDR3 nucleotide sequence: TGCAGTGCTAGTGGGCAGAACTATGGCTACACCTTC.

This chain uses TRBV7-9 with TRBJ2-5, with 7 nucleotides matching TRBD2. Germline V lookup: CDR1 SEHNR, CDR2 FQNEAQ (reference sequence). The CDR3 sequence is 15 residues long. V lost 4 bases to trimming and J lost 5 bases; unmatched junction nucleotides: 10. DNA of the CDR3: TGTGCCAGCAGCTACTTCCTGGGGGGGGTTGAGACCCAGTACTTC. It specifies CASSYFLGGVETQYF.

The V call is TRBV7-3, the J call TRBJ1-4; D remains ambiguous. Germline values: CDR1 SGHTA, CDR2 FQGTGA. V lost 3 bases to trimming and J lost 12 bases, with 8 bases between them. This CDR3 contains 11 residues. CDR3 DNA: TGTGCCAGCAGCTTTTACACAGAACTGTTTTTT. This gives the protein CASSFYTELFF.

With regard to this clone: Other DNA sequences in this specimen translate into the identical CDR3. The gene calls are TRBV18 and TRBJ1-5; no clear D gene. The CDR3 spans 14 residues. V was shortened by 4 bases and J by 0 bases, with 7 bases between the two germline ends. CDR1 and CDR2 (germline): KGHSH, LQKENI. The CDR3 loop reads CASSLTDSNQPQHF. In DNA, the CDR3 is TGTGCCAGCTCACTCACAGATAGCAATCAGCCCCAGCATTTT.

J is TRBJ1-2 and V is TRBV18; 8 bases line up with TRBD1. CDR3 length equals 16 residues. Per the germline V gene, CDR1 is KGHSH and CDR2 is LQKENI. J lost 6 bases, V lost 1 base, and 10 bases had no gene match. The CDR3, as DNA: TGTGCCAGCTCACCACTTTCCCGGACAGGGTTGGATGGCTACACCTTC. Translated, it gives CASSPLSRTGLDGYTF.

This chain uses TRBV12-5 with TRBJ2-2; D is possibly TRBD2 (5 bases). The germline V gene encodes CDR1 LGHNT and CDR2 FRNRAP. The CDR3 length is 15 residues. The CDR3 protein is CARRMGDLNTGELFF. CDR3 DNA: TGTGCCCGCAGAATGGGAGACCTTAACACCGGGGAGCTGTTTTTT.

CDR3 nucleotide sequence: TGTGCCAGCCAGTTGAGGCAGGCAGGGGGCGTTGGAGGCTACACCTTC. The encoded protein is CASQLRQAGGVGGYTF. The chain uses TRBV28 and TRBJ1-2, with 8 bases matching TRBD1. CDR3 length: 16 residues. Germline V gene sequence: CDR1 MDHEN, CDR2 SYDVKM. The ends lost 8 bases at V and 8 bases at J; junction bases unmatched: 19.

The gene calls are TRBV19 and TRBJ1-1, with D maybe TRBD1 (6 bases). V was shortened by 3 bases and J by 3 bases, with 14 bases between the two germline ends. Germline CDR1 is LNHDA and CDR2 is SQIVND (reference sequence). The CDR3 extends over 15 amino acids. The CDR3: CASSIGLGADTEAFF. The CDR3 DNA sequence: TGTGCCAGTAGTATTGGGTTGGGGGCGGACACTGAAGCTTTCTTT.

The gene calls are TRBV3-1 (or the pseudogene TRBV3-2) and TRBJ2-3, with D possibly TRBD2 on 5 matching bases. Trimming removed 1 base at V and 3 bases at J, with 20 bases between. Germline lookup yields CDR1 LGHDT and CDR2 YNNKEL (reference sequence). There are 18 residues in the CDR3. The CDR3 DNA sequence: TGTGCCAGCAGCCAAGTCACCCCAAGGCGGGTGAGAACAGATACGCAGTATTTT. Residues: CASSQVTPRRVRTDTQYF.

The V and J genes are TRBV19 and TRBJ1-5; 7 nucleotides line up with TRBD1. Looked up from germline, CDR1 is LNHDA and CDR2 is SQIVND (reference sequence). V trimming: 5 bases; J trimming: 3 bases; junction bases outside the gene matches: 10. The length of the CDR3 is 16 residues. The CDR3 coding sequence is TGTGCCAGTAGTCCCTTCCCGGACAGGTTCAATCAGCCCCAGCATTTT. This sequence encodes CASSPFPDRFNQPQHF. Full variable domain (outside the CDR3, taken from reference TRBV19 and TRBJ1-5): DGGITQSPKYLFRKEGQNVTLSCEQNLNHDAMYWYRQDPGQGLRLIYYSQIVNDFQKGDIAEGYSVSREKKESFPLTVTSAQKNPTAFYLCASSPFPDRFNQPQHFGDGTRLSIL.

CDR3: CASSFEDSGNQPQHF. CDR3 nucleotides: TGTGCCAGCAGTTTCGAGGACAGTGGCAATCAGCCCCAGCATTTT. The J gene is TRBJ1-5, the V gene TRBV28, with a possible D match to TRBD1 (6 bases). The germline CDR1 and CDR2 sequences are MDHEN and SYDVKM. Trimming shortened V by 3 bases and J by 2 bases, and 11 bases separated the two germline ends. CDR3 size: 15 residues.

The chain carries TRBV19 and TRBJ1-4; TRBD1 matches 7 bases. The ends lost 6 bases at V and 8 bases at J; junction bases unmatched: 3. The CDR3 spans 12 residues. Germline CDR1 reads LNHDA; CDR2 reads SQIVND (reference sequence). In DNA, the CDR3 is TGTGCCAGTAGCCCACAGGGGGAAAAACTGTTTTTT. Its protein is CASSPQGEKLFF.

Concerning this clone itself: This CDR3 is also generated by other DNA sequences in the sample. V and J are TRBV4-1 and TRBJ1-5; a possible D gene is TRBD1 (5 bases). The germline V gene has CDR1 MGHRA and CDR2 YSYEKL. The CDR3 runs 13 residues. V was clipped by 0 bases and J by 7 bases, with 7 bases between them. CDR3 bases: TGCGCCAGCAGCCAAGAGGGGCGGCAGCCCCAGCATTTT. As protein: CASSQEGRQPQHF.

The V gene is TRBV3-1 (or the pseudogene TRBV3-2), the J gene TRBJ2-1, with 10 bases identical to TRBD1. Unmatched junction bases numbered 14, after V lost 2 bases and J lost 7 bases. There are 18 residues in the CDR3. In germline, CDR1 is LGHDT, CDR2 YNNKEL (reference sequence). The CDR3 loop is CASSQYKRTGGLRNEQFF. CDR3 in DNA: TGTGCCAGCAGCCAATACAAAAGGACAGGGGGATTGAGGAATGAGCAGTTCTTC.

The chain links TRBV18 to TRBJ1-1; D may be TRBD1 (5 bases). The length of the CDR3 is 12 residues. Trimming removed 5 bases at V and 6 bases at J, with 10 bases between. Looked up from germline, CDR1 is KGHSH and CDR2 is LQKENI. In DNA form, the CDR3 reads TGTGCCAGCTCAGCGACAGCCGCTGAAGCTTTCTTT. Translated, it gives CASSATAAEAFF.

J is TRBJ1-5 and V is TRBV7-8; 7 positions agree with TRBD1. The CDR3 spans 14 residues. Germline V CDR1 and CDR2: SGHVS, FQNEAQ. The V and J ends lost 6 bases and 3 bases, in that order; junction bases with no gene match: 5. The CDR3 sequence is CASRTGTANQPQHF. CDR3 DNA: TGTGCCAGCAGGACCGGGACAGCCAATCAGCCCCAGCATTTT.

The chain carries TRBV19 and TRBJ1-1; 7 bases map to TRBD1. Germline CDR1 reads LNHDA; CDR2 reads SQIVND (reference sequence). Trimming cost V 0 bases and J 11 bases; bases outside gene matches: 12. The CDR3 is 15 amino acids. In nucleotides, the CDR3 is TGTGCCAGTAGTATAGATCTAACCGAACAGGGGCTGGCTTTCTTT. Amino acids: CASSIDLTEQGLAFF.